These T cell receptor beta chains were read from a single sample in a study of blood T cell repertoires in COVID-19. Libraries were prepared by immunoSEQ multiplex PCR; TCRdb keeps only in-frame clonotypes and omits some of them. Altogether under 300,000 clones are present, roughly 87% being singletons, with the ten largest covering about 6%. The sequencing input was PBMCs or T cells enriched from blood (not recorded which). These receptors originate from a young woman with acute COVID-19. Each CDR3 is given with its conserved first and last residue. The D gene is left open where the match is weak. Clone size is shown for a subset of rows, as once, few, many or a class of expanded clone.

v_call	j_call	clone_size	d_call	cdr3_nt	cdr3_aa
TRBV11-2	TRBJ2-1	-	TRBD1	TGTGCCAGCAGCAGCCGGATAGGGGGCTATGAGCAGTTCTTC	CASSSRIGGYEQFF
TRBV13	TRBJ2-1	once	-	TGTGCCAGCAGCTTACAGGGAGGAGGTTACAATGAGCAGTTCTTC	CASSLQGGGYNEQFF
TRBV30	TRBJ2-5	-	TRBD2	TGTGCCTGGGGAGCGGGGGGCCAGAGAGAGACCCAGTACTTC	CAWGAGGQRETQYF
TRBV5-1	TRBJ2-7	-	-	TGCGCCAGCAGCTTGGGTGGCACATACTCCTACGAGCAGTACTTC	CASSLGGTYSYEQYF
TRBV9	TRBJ2-3	-	TRBD2	TGTGCCAGCAGCCCGAGTGGGGCTAGCGGGTCGCGGGATACGCAGTATTTT	CASSPSGASGSRDTQYF
TRBV3-1/TRBV3-2	TRBJ2-1	-	TRBD2	TGTGCCAGCAGCCTTTCTTATGAGCGGGGGGCCTATACGGATGAGCAGTTCTTC	CASSLSYERGAYTDEQFF
TRBV27	TRBJ2-1	-	-	TGTGCCAGCAGGGGGGCTAGCCCTAGCAATGAGCAGTTCTTC	CASRGASPSNEQFF
TRBV5-1	TRBJ1-2	-	TRBD1	TGCGCCCGCAGCTTGGGGGACAGGGGGCATGGCTACACCTTC	CARSLGDRGHGYTF
TRBV5-8	TRBJ2-7	once	-	TGTGCCAGCAGCTTGGCAGGGGCCGATAGTTGCGAGCAGTACTTC	CASSLAGADSCEQYF
TRBV27	TRBJ2-1	-	TRBD2	TGTGCCAGCTACGGACTAGCGGGGGGGCTAAACAATGAGCAGTTCTTC	CASYGLAGGLNNEQFF
TRBV3-1/TRBV3-2	TRBJ1-5	-	-	TGTGCCAGCAGCCCAGACTATAGCAATCAGCCCCAGCATTTT	CASSPDYSNQPQHF
TRBV19	TRBJ1-2	-	-	TGTGCCAGTAGTCCCACAGGGCCTCTGCCCTATGGCTACACCTTC	CASSPTGPLPYGYTF
TRBV5-6	TRBJ1-1	-	-	TGTGCCAGCAGCCGACCTGATACAGGGTACACTGAAGCTTTCTTT	CASSRPDTGYTEAFF
TRBV10-3	TRBJ1-2	-	TRBD1	TGTGCCATCAGTGAGTCTCAGGACAGGACTTTCTATGGCTACACCTTC	CAISESQDRTFYGYTF
TRBV19	TRBJ2-7	-	-	TGTGCCAGTAGTATAGTGGGGGCAGGATCAACCTACGAGCAGTACTTC	CASSIVGAGSTYEQYF
TRBV3-1/TRBV3-2	TRBJ2-2	-	-	TGTGCCAGCAGCCAATCGGGTAGCGGTCCCGGGGAGCTGTTTTTT	CASSQSGSGPGELFF
TRBV28	TRBJ2-3	-	-	TGTGCCAGCAGTTTAGCAGGGTCCGTAGATACGCAGTATTTT	CASSLAGSVDTQYF
TRBV6-1	TRBJ1-2	-	TRBD1	TGTGCCAGCAGTGCAGCTGACAGGGCAACAGATGGCTACACCTTC	CASSAADRATDGYTF
TRBV20-1	TRBJ2-3	-	TRBD2	TGCAGTGCTAGTCCGTTAGGGACTAGCGGGAGGGCGGACACAGATACGCAGTATTTT	CSASPLGTSGRADTDTQYF
TRBV28	TRBJ1-2	-	TRBD1	TGTGCCAGCACCCCTTCGGGACAGTACTATGGCTACACCTTC	CASTPSGQYYGYTF
TRBV5-1	TRBJ2-1	-	-	TGCGCCAGCAGCTTGGTAAGGACACGTCCTGTGAATGAGCAGTTCTTC	CASSLVRTRPVNEQFF
TRBV2	TRBJ1-2	-	-	TGTGCCAGCAGTGAACTGAGTGACTACACCTTC	CASSELSDYTF